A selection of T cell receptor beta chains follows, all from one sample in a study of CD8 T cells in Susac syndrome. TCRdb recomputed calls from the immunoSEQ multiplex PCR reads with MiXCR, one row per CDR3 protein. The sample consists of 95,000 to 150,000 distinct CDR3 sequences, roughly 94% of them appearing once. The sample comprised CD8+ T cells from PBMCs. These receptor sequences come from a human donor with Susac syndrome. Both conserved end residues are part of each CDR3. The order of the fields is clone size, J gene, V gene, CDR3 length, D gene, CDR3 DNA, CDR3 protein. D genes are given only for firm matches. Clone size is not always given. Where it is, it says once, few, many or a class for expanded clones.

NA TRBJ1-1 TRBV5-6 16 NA TGTGCCAGCAGTTATGACAGAGAATTGGCGAACACTGAAGCTTTCTTT CASSYDRELANTEAFF
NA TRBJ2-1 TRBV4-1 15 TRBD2 TGCGCCAGCAGCCCTCCGGGAGGCTCCTACAATGAGCAGTTCTTC CASSPPGGSYNEQFF
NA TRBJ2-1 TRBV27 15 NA TGTGCCAGCAGTATGACTAACGGGGCCTACAATGAGCAGTTCTTC CASSMTNGAYNEQFF
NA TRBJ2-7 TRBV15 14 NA TGTGCCACCAGCAGAGAAGGAGGGACCTACGAGCAGTACTTC CATSREGGTYEQYF
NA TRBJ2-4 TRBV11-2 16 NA TGTGCCAGCAGCTTTTCGACGGGGGCGCGGGAAAACATTCAGTACTTC CASSFSTGARENIQYF
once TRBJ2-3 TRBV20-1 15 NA TGCAGTGCTACAGGGACCTTACTCGGGACAGATACGCAGTATTTT CSATGTLLGTDTQYF
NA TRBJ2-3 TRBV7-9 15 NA TGTGCCAGCAGCTTAGGAGGGGGAGAGTTAGATACGCAGTATTTT CASSLGGGELDTQYF
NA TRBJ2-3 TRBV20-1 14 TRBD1 TGCAGTGCGAGGGACAGTCCAAGCACAGATACGCAGTATTTT CSARDSPSTDTQYF
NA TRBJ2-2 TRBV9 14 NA TGTGCCAGCAGTGGTAGTATTTCCTCCGGGGAGCTGTTTTTT CASSGSISSGELFF
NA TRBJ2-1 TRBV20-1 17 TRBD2 TGCAGTGCTAGAGCTCGGGCTAGCGGGGGCTACTACAATGAGCAGTTCTTC CSARARASGGYYNEQFF
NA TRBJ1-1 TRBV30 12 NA TGTGCCTGGAGGCCCGTAGGTACTGAAGCTTTCTTT CAWRPVGTEAFF
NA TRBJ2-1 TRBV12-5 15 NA TGTGCTAGTGGCCTAGCATCAGGAACGCGGCATGAGCAGTTCTTC CASGLASGTRHEQFF
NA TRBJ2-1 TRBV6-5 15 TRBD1 TGTGCCAGCAGTTTGACAGGGGGGGCCGGCAATGAGCAGTTCTTC CASSLTGGAGNEQFF
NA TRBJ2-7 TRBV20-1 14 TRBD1 TGCAGTGCCAGACTCGACAGGGACCTTAGCGAGCAGTACTTC CSARLDRDLSEQYF
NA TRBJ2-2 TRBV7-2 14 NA TGTGCCAGCAGCTGGGGCCGGAACACCGGGGAGCTGTTTTTT CASSWGRNTGELFF
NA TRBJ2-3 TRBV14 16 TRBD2 TGTGCCAGCAGCCCTACGGGACTAGGGATCACAGATACGCAGTATTTT CASSPTGLGITDTQYF
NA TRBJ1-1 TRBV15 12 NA TGTGCCACCAGCAGAGTCGGGAATGAAGCTTTCTTT CATSRVGNEAFF